Below, 29 T cell receptor beta chains from the same sample are listed, as sequenced in a study of blood T cell repertoires in COVID-19. TCRdb's copy holds only in-frame clones and misses some; the assay was immunoSEQ multiplex PCR. The sample records under 250,000 clones, roughly 81% being singletons. The specimen sequenced was peripheral blood. The origin of the receptors is a man in his fifties or sixties who had recovered from COVID-19.

This clone was picked up one time. This chain links TRBV18 with TRBJ2-1, with 10 bases lining up with TRBD2. CDR1 and CDR2 from the germline V gene are KGHSH and LQKENI. The CDR3 runs 14 residues. The J segment lost 5 bases and the V segment lost 6 bases, leaving 4 bases of the junction unmatched. In DNA form, the CDR3 reads TGTGCCAGCTCCCTAGCGGGGGTCAACAATGAGCAGTTCTTC. Amino acid sequence: CASSLAGVNNEQFF.

This clone came up a few times. The rearrangement uses TRBV11-2 and TRBJ2-3; D is unresolved. CDR3 length: 14 amino acids. Germline lookup yields CDR1 SGHAT and CDR2 FQNNGV. V shed 6 bases and J shed 3 bases, with 13 bases lying between them. The CDR3 DNA reads as TGTGCCAGCAGTCCGGATTTGCGGACAGATACGCAGTATTTT. Encoded protein: CASSPDLRTDTQYF.

The V call is TRBV28, the J call TRBJ2-7, with 11 bases matching TRBD1. Germline CDR1 and CDR2: MDHEN and SYDVKM. The CDR3 totals 13 residues. Trimming took 4 bases from V and 7 from J; bases not matched to a gene: 3. CDR3 amino acids: CASSWTGGNEQYF. The CDR3 coding sequence is TGTGCCAGCAGTTGGACAGGGGGCAATGAGCAGTACTTC.

The V call is TRBV7-2, the J call TRBJ2-2; 7 bases map to TRBD2. The CDR3 is made up of 16 amino acids. Trimming removed 2 bases from V and 6 bases from J; junction bases left unmatched: 9. CDR1 and CDR2 from the germline V gene are SGHTA and FQGNSA. CDR3 bases: TGTGCCAGCAGCTTAACCGGCGGGAGATTCGCCGGGGAGCTGTTTTTT. Residues: CASSLTGGRFAGELFF.

CDR3 sequence reads: CASSQARTRRGSTDTQYF. The CDR3 DNA sequence: TGTGCCAGCAGCCAAGCAAGAACTCGGCGGGGAAGCACAGATACGCAGTATTTT. The rearrangement links TRBV3-1 (or the pseudogene TRBV3-2) to TRBJ2-3; tentatively, D is TRBD2 (6 bases). The CDR3 has 18 residues. Germline CDR1 and CDR2: LGHDT and YNNKEL (reference sequence). With 1 base removed from V and 0 bases from J, the gap between germline ends came to 17 bases.

V gene TRBV24-1 combines with J gene TRBJ2-5, with a weak D call TRBD2 (5 bases). Trimming took 4 bases from V and 1 from J, leaving 15 bases between them. In germline, CDR1 is KGHDR, CDR2 SFDVKD. This CDR3 spans 16 amino acids. CDR3 nucleotides: TGTGCCACCAGTGAGACGGGATCTAGCTTCCAAGAGACCCAGTACTTC. It specifies CATSETGSSFQETQYF.

This clone showed up just a few times. CDR3 in amino acids: CSVDDRGFIGYTF. As DNA, the CDR3 is TGCAGCGTGGACGACAGGGGGTTCATTGGCTACACCTTC. This chain links TRBV29-1 with TRBJ1-2; 9 nucleotides align to TRBD1. The germline V gene encodes CDR1 SQVTM and CDR2 ANQGSEA. V shed 6 bases and J 7 bases; nucleotides not matched to a gene: 9. The CDR3 consists of 13 residues.

The rearrangement uses TRBV18 and TRBJ2-2, with TRBD1 matching 8 bases. Trimming at V came to 0 bases and at J to 4 bases, leaving 7 bases not matched to a gene. The CDR3 has 17 residues. In germline, CDR1 is KGHSH, CDR2 LQKENI. CDR3 nucleotide sequence: TGTGCCAGCTCACCACCGAGGACAGGGAGAATCACCGGGGAGCTGTTTTTT. It yields the protein CASSPPRTGRITGELFF. Using reference TRBV18 and TRBJ2-2 for the parts outside the CDR3, the full variable domain is NAGVMQNPRHLVRRRGQEARLRCSPMKGHSHVYWYRQLPEEGLKFMVYLQKENIIDESGMPKERFSAEFPKEGPSILRIQQVVRGDSAAYFCASSPPRTGRITGELFFGEGSRLTVL.

Turning to this clone: An end of the junction does not agree with germline; a read error may underlie this. CDR3 sequence (DNA): TGTGCCCGCAGAGGGGACAGGGGGGGGGAAAAACTGTTTTTT. This encodes CARRGDRGGEKLFF. The rearrangement joins TRBV28 to TRBJ1-4; 11 bases fit TRBD1. The germline gives CDR1 MDHEN, CDR2 SYDVKM. The CDR3 extends over 14 amino acids. Full variable domain (rest looked up from reference TRBV28 and TRBJ1-4): DVKVTQSSRYLVKRTGEKVFLECVQDMDHENMFWYRQDPGLGLRLIYFSYDVKMKEKGDIPEGYSVSREKKERFSLILESASTNQTSMYLCARRGDRGGEKLFFGSGTQLSVL.

The chain joins TRBV19 to TRBJ2-2, with 9 nucleotides matching TRBD1. J gave up 2 bases and V 5 bases, and 6 bases lay outside the gene matches. Germline V lookup: CDR1 LNHDA, CDR2 SQIVND (reference sequence). The CDR3 is 16 residues long. The CDR3, as DNA: TGTGCCAGTAGTGGAACGGGACAGGGAAACACCGGGGAGCTGTTTTTT. It translates to CASSGTGQGNTGELFF.

J is TRBJ2-2 and V is TRBV3-1 (or the pseudogene TRBV3-2), with 13 bases aligning to TRBD2. CDR1 is LGHDT and CDR2 is YNNKEL in the germline V gene (reference sequence). This CDR3 is built from 20 residues. After removal of 1 base from V and 0 bases from J, the junction contained 8 bases not matched to a gene. CDR3 nucleotide sequence: TGTGCCAGCAGCCAAGTCCCGGGACTAGCGGGACTATCGAACACCGGGGAGCTGTTTTTT. Protein product: CASSQVPGLAGLSNTGELFF.

J is TRBJ1-6 and V is TRBV30; D ambiguous. Germline lookup yields CDR1 GTSNPN and CDR2 SVGIG (reference sequence). The ends were cut back, 3 bases at V and 9 bases at J, with 15 bases in the middle. This CDR3 is 14 amino acids long. The CDR3 coding sequence is TGTGCCTGGAGGGAGCGCGGTTCGGGTTCACCCCTCCACTTT. Protein: CAWRERGSGSPLHF. The entire variable domain, with the rest obtained from reference TRBV30 and TRBJ1-6, is as follows: SQTIHQWPATLVQPVGSPLSLECTVEGTSNPNLYWYRQAAGRGLQLLFYSVGIGQISSEVPQNLSASRPQDRQFILSSKKLLLSDSGFYLCAWRERGSGSPLHFGNGTRLTVT.

The rearrangement joins TRBV27 to TRBJ2-3, with 8 bases lining up with TRBD1. Germline loops: CDR1 MNHEY, CDR2 SMNVEV (reference sequence). This CDR3 contains 17 residues. J gave up 1 base and V 5 bases, and 11 bases lay outside the gene matches. The DNA of the CDR3 is TGTGCCAGCAGTCCTCGGCCCAGGGGGCTTGGCACAGATACGCAGTATTTT. It encodes CASSPRPRGLGTDTQYF.

This clone was counted a few times. The CDR3 DNA is TGTGCCAGCAGCTCCACACAGCGACAGGGCTACGAGCAGTACTTC. Its translation is CASSSTQRQGYEQYF. The genes are TRBV7-9 and TRBJ2-7; 7 bases are a match to TRBD1. J gave up 3 bases and V 4 bases, and 9 bases lay outside the gene matches. Germline-derived CDR1 and CDR2 are SEHNR and FQNEAQ (reference sequence). The CDR3 extends over 15 amino acids.

The gene calls are TRBV30 and TRBJ2-1; D is uncertain. CDR1 and CDR2 (germline): GTSNPN, SVGIG (reference sequence). CDR3 size: 15 residues. The V end was cut by 3 bases, the J end by 0 bases, with 12 bases between. The chain's CDR3 is CAWSRNRVSYNEQFF. The CDR3 DNA follows: TGTGCCTGGAGCCGTAATCGGGTCTCCTACAATGAGCAGTTCTTC.

The rearrangement links TRBV5-4 to TRBJ1-1; D gene ambiguous. The CDR3 is 16 residues long. Germline-derived CDR1 and CDR2 are SGHNT and YYREEE (reference sequence). Trimming took 4 bases from V and 6 from J, leaving 22 bases between them. The CDR3 region is CASSTGGWGNRAEAFF. In nucleotides, the CDR3 is TGTGCCAGCAGCACGGGAGGGTGGGGTAATCGCGCTGAAGCTTTCTTT.

This chain connects TRBV5-6 to TRBJ2-1; no reliable D call. CDR1 and CDR2 from the germline V gene are SGHDT and YYEEEE. The CDR3 is made up of 13 amino acids. With 0 bases removed from V and 4 bases from J, the gap between germline ends came to 5 bases. The CDR3 here is CASSLELYNEQFF. The CDR3 DNA sequence: TGTGCCAGCAGCTTGGAACTGTACAATGAGCAGTTCTTC.

The chain has TRBV27 and TRBJ2-7; 7 nucleotides match TRBD2. This CDR3 spans 15 amino acids. Per the germline V gene, CDR1 is MNHEY and CDR2 is SMNVEV (reference sequence). With V trimmed by 0 bases and J by 2 bases, 4 bases remained unmatched. This CDR3 is CASSLSPSGTYEQYF. In nucleotides, the CDR3 is TGTGCCAGCAGTTTATCCCCTAGCGGAACCTACGAGCAGTACTTC.

This clone was observed a single time. The CDR3 protein is CASSAAVSGQGKAGELFF. The CDR3 region has the DNA TGCGCCAGCAGCGCTGCCGTATCGGGACAGGGAAAGGCCGGGGAGCTGTTTTTT. V gene TRBV5-1 combines with J gene TRBJ2-2; 9 nucleotides align to TRBD1. V shed 4 bases, J shed 6 bases, and the junction held 16 bases outside the gene matches. The CDR3 covers 18 residues. CDR1 and CDR2 from the germline V gene are SGHRS and YFSETQ.

Here the CDR3 DNA reads TGTGCCTGGGGGCAGGGGTTACTTTTGAACACTGAAGCTTTCTTT. Its protein is CAWGQGLLLNTEAFF. The V and J genes are TRBV30 and TRBJ1-1; D may be TRBD1 (6 bases). CDR1 and CDR2 (germline): GTSNPN, SVGIG (reference sequence). V was trimmed by 5 bases and J by 0 bases, leaving 16 bases between them. The CDR3 is 15 residues long.

The rearrangement joins TRBV18 to TRBJ1-3; the D gene is possibly TRBD1 (5 bases). The CDR3 has 16 amino acids. The germline V and J ends were trimmed by 0 bases and 0 bases, with 9 bases remaining between them. Looked up from germline, CDR1 is KGHSH and CDR2 is LQKENI. This chain's CDR3 is CASSPPSQGSGNTIYF. The CDR3 bases are TGTGCCAGCTCACCACCGTCCCAGGGCTCTGGAAACACCATATATTTT. Full variable domain (remainder filled in from reference TRBV18 and TRBJ1-3): NAGVMQNPRHLVRRRGQEARLRCSPMKGHSHVYWYRQLPEEGLKFMVYLQKENIIDESGMPKERFSAEFPKEGPSILRIQQVVRGDSAAYFCASSPPSQGSGNTIYFGEGSWLTVV.

The genes are TRBV29-1 and TRBJ2-7, with a possible D match to TRBD2 (5 bases). V was shortened by 4 bases and J by 3 bases, with 10 bases between the two germline ends. The CDR3 contains 12 residues. Germline V gene lookup returns CDR1 SQVTM and CDR2 ANQGSEA. The DNA for the CDR3 is TGCAGCGTTGGTAGGAGCGGCTACGAGCAGTACTTC. Its translation: CSVGRSGYEQYF.

The J gene is TRBJ2-3, the V gene TRBV9, with D possibly TRBD1 on 6 matching bases. The CDR3 covers 15 residues. The V gene lost 3 bases and the J gene lost 0 bases, with 11 bases spanning the gap. Germline assignment: CDR1 SGDLS and CDR2 YYNGEE. Written as DNA, the CDR3 is TGTGCCAGCAGCGGACAGGCCACTAGCACAGATACGCAGTATTTT. This gives the protein CASSGQATSTDTQYF.

The rearrangement uses TRBV2 and TRBJ2-5; the match to TRBD2 covers 7 bases. V lost 7 bases and J lost 3; bases outside the gene matches: 8. Germline V gene lookup returns CDR1 SNHLY and CDR2 FYNNEI. The CDR3 is 14 amino acids. As DNA, the CDR3 is TGTGCCAGCAACCCGAGCGGGATTGAAGAGACCCAGTACTTC. Protein sequence: CASNPSGIEETQYF.

The chain combines TRBV7-9 with TRBJ2-7; TRBD1 aligns across 7 bases. In germline, CDR1 is SEHNR, CDR2 FQNEAQ (reference sequence). The V gene end was trimmed by 1 base and the J gene end by 6 bases; junction bases not matched to a gene: 3. The CDR3 has 13 amino acids. CDR3 nucleotide sequence: TGTGCCAGCAGCTTAGAGGGGGCTCGCGAGCAGTACTTC. As protein: CASSLEGAREQYF.

The J gene is TRBJ2-1, the V gene TRBV5-4, with TRBD2 matching 11 bases. The V gene end was trimmed by 0 bases and the J gene end by 4 bases; junction bases not matched to a gene: 3. Germline CDR1 SGHNT, CDR2 YYREEE (reference sequence). The CDR3 has 16 amino acids. Written as DNA, the CDR3 is TGTGCCAGCAGCTTGGCGGGACTAGCGGTATACAATGAGCAGTTCTTC. Its protein is CASSLAGLAVYNEQFF.

V is TRBV29-1 and J is TRBJ2-1, with 14 bases fitting TRBD2. The CDR3 extends over 18 amino acids. V shed 2 bases and J 2 bases; nucleotides not matched to a gene: 8. CDR1 is SQVTM and CDR2 is ANQGSEA in the germline V gene. For the CDR3, the DNA is TGCAGCGTTGAACCCAAGGGACTAGCGGGAGCGGCCTACAATGAGCAGTTCTTC. This sequence encodes CSVEPKGLAGAAYNEQFF.

The chain links TRBV28 to TRBJ2-2, with 10 bases that match TRBD1. V lost 4 bases to trimming and J lost 3 bases; unmatched junction nucleotides: 5. Germline V lookup: CDR1 MDHEN, CDR2 SYDVKM. The CDR3 contains 16 residues. DNA of the CDR3: TGTGCCAGCAGTTCCGCCGGGACAGGGGACACCGGGGAGCTGTTTTTT. Translating it yields CASSSAGTGDTGELFF.

This chain links TRBV28 with TRBJ2-1, with D uncertain. The CDR3 consists of 14 residues. CDR1 MDHEN and CDR2 SYDVKM come from the germline V gene. The V gene lost 3 bases and the J gene lost 6 bases, with 12 bases spanning the gap. Here the CDR3 DNA reads TGTGCCAGCAGTTTGGCGGTTCAGCTCAATGAGCAGTTCTTC. This sequence encodes CASSLAVQLNEQFF. Variable domain in full (rest from reference TRBV28 and TRBJ2-1): DVKVTQSSRYLVKRTGEKVFLECVQDMDHENMFWYRQDPGLGLRLIYFSYDVKMKEKGDIPEGYSVSREKKERFSLILESASTNQTSMYLCASSLAVQLNEQFFGPGTRLTVL.